This T cell receptor (beta chain) was identified during a study of regulatory T cells in long-lasting Graves disease. This clonotype was observed many times. The time point is: newly diagnosed GD, antithyroid drugs for less than 3 months. RNA extracted from PBMCs served as the sequencing template. The CDR3 is 14 residues long. Germline CDR1 LNHDA, CDR2 SQIVND (reference sequence). Trimming removed 7 bases at V and 9 bases at J, with 19 bases between. Building of the TCR beta libraries involved iRepertoire HTBI primers and Arm-PCR of CDR3 regions. TCRdb recomputed calls from the multiplex PCR reads with MiXCR, one row per CDR3 protein. Of hundreds of thousands of distinct CDR3 sequences detected, roughly 14% appear once; the ten largest clones hold approximately 9.3%. This sample also appeared in a second study, on T cells in Graves' hyperthyroidism and ophthalmopathy.

The input for sequencing was peripheral blood mononuclear cells (PBMCs), taken at new diagnosis, from a patient treated with antithyroid drugs. The receptor's source is a man under 40 with Graves disease. This sequence joins TRBV19 and TRBJ1-5; a weak D match, TRBD1 (6 bases). CDR3 residues: CASTPGDQRRPQHF. The CDR3 DNA reads TGTGCCAGTACTCCAGGGGATCAGCGCCGGCCCCAGCATTTT.